This T cell receptor (beta chain) derives from a study of memory CD4+ T cells and cytomegalovirus serostatus. About the research overall: Donors were healthy Belgian adults, under ten CMV seropositive and around 23 seronegative.

Method: immunoSEQ multiplex PCR; TCRdb's copy keeps in-frame clones and lacks some. The sample carries about 47,000 clones, around 76% recorded once. Single viable CD3+CD4+CD8-CD45RO+ cells were sorted as the memory CD4+ T cells. The junction had 9 bases not matched to a gene; V was cut back by 4 bases and J by 7 bases. The CDR3 is 16 amino acids. Per the germline V gene, CDR1 is SGHNT and CDR2 is YYREEE (reference sequence). The clonotype originates from an adult in good health and CMV-seropositive. Sequencing was done on a sample of memory CD4+ T cells from blood. The chain recombines TRBV5-4 with TRBJ1-6; TRBD1 aligns across 9 bases. The CDR3, as DNA: TGTGCCAGCAGCCCTCGAACAGGGGGCATAAATTCACCCCTCCACTTT. Translation gives CASSPRTGGINSPLHF.